These 24 T cell receptor beta chains were all obtained from the same sample, sequenced in a study of identical twins. MiXCR, applied by TCRdb to the 5' RACE reads, yields one record per CDR3 protein. The sample gives about 690,000 distinct CDR3 sequences, around 5.7% of which show up once; 1.5% to 2% is in the top ten. Sequencing input: naive T cells sorted from blood. Receptors were obtained from a man between 18 and 35 years old in good health.

The chain has TRBV20-1 and TRBJ1-1, with TRBD1 identical over 7 bases. The ends lost 6 bases at V and 1 base at J; junction bases unmatched: 8. The CDR3 is 14 residues long. Germline lookup yields CDR1 DFQATT and CDR2 SNEGSKA (reference sequence). The DNA for the CDR3 is TGCAGTGCATCTAGGGGGCATGCGAACACTGAAGCTTTCTTT. It encodes CSASRGHANTEAFF.

This clonotype was found many times. The chain carries TRBV18 and TRBJ2-7, with D possibly being TRBD1 (6 bases). Germline V gene data show CDR1 as KGHSH and CDR2 as LQKENI. The CDR3 has 15 amino acids. V was pared by 4 bases and J by 6 bases, with 19 bases between. The CDR3 spells CASSHSGERYGEQYF. CDR3 nucleotide sequence: TGTGCCAGCTCACACTCAGGGGAACGGTATGGCGAGCAGTACTTC.

This clonotype was counted at least ten times. The gene calls are TRBV7-8 and TRBJ1-1; D is undetermined. V was cut by 7 bases and J by 0 bases, with 18 bases left in between. Germline V lookup: CDR1 SGHVS, CDR2 FQNEAQ. This CDR3 spans 16 amino acids. The CDR3 DNA follows: TGTGCCAGCAACAAACCAAAGGGCCTCATGAACACTGAAGCTTTCTTT. Translated: CASNKPKGLMNTEAFF.

In its sample, this clonotype was seen a few times. The rearrangement joins TRBV20-1 to TRBJ1-1; no firm D call. Trimming pared 3 bases from V and 11 bases from J, leaving 16 bases between. Germline V gene sequence: CDR1 DFQATT, CDR2 SNEGSKA (reference sequence). This CDR3 has 12 amino acids. The DNA for the CDR3 is TGCAGTGCTAGTGGGCGGAGCATCCTGGCTTTCTTT. Protein sequence: CSASGRSILAFF.

This clonotype was seen repeatedly, ten times or more. V gene TRBV5-1 combines with J gene TRBJ2-2; D tentatively fits TRBD1 or TRBD2 (5 bases each). The germline V gene has CDR1 SGHRS and CDR2 YFSETQ. The V end lost 4 bases, the J end lost 2 bases, and 12 bases lay between the germline ends. This CDR3 is built from 15 residues. The CDR3 DNA follows: TGCGCCAGCAGCCCGGGACGGCCTAACACCGGGGAGCTGTTTTTT. It is translated as CASSPGRPNTGELFF.

The chain uses TRBV6-1 and TRBJ2-5, with a tentative D call TRBD1 (6 bases). V lost 8 bases and J lost 2, with 15 bases in between. CDR1 is MNHNS and CDR2 is SASEGT in the germline V gene. This CDR3 spans 14 amino acids. CDR3 residues: CASCRQEEQETQYF. The CDR3 DNA is TGTGCCAGCTGCCGACAGGAGGAACAAGAGACCCAGTACTTC.

This clonotype was counted many times. This chain connects TRBV6-1 to TRBJ2-5; perhaps D is TRBD1 or TRBD2 (6 bases each). The germline gives CDR1 MNHNS, CDR2 SASEGT. V was shortened by 11 bases and J by 2 bases, with 15 bases between the two germline ends. This CDR3 is built from 13 residues. The CDR3 nucleotides read TGTGCCTCCCGGGGGCGGAGGCAAGAGACCCAGTACTTC. As protein: CASRGRRQETQYF.

Ten or more counts support this clonotype. The V gene is TRBV12-3 or TRBV12-4, the J gene TRBJ2-7; D is uncertain. V lost 3 bases, J lost 2 bases, and 14 bases lay in between. The CDR3 length is 15 residues. CDR3 sequence: CASSFLPQAAYEQYF. For the CDR3, the DNA is TGTGCCAGCAGTTTTCTTCCCCAGGCGGCCTACGAGCAGTACTTC.

This clonotype turned up a few times. The chain uses TRBV12-3 or TRBV12-4 and TRBJ2-2; D is possibly TRBD1 or TRBD2 (5 bases each). The CDR3 has 14 residues. V lost 7 bases and J 4 bases, leaving 13 bases between the germline ends. This chain's CDR3 is CASILRDVTGELFF. Here the CDR3 DNA reads TGTGCCAGCATCTTAAGGGACGTCACCGGGGAGCTGTTTTTT.

This clonotype was observed a handful of times. This rearrangement joins TRBV7-3 to TRBJ2-2; 8 bases agree with TRBD2. V shed 5 bases and J 0 bases; nucleotides not matched to a gene: 8. The CDR3 spans 17 residues. The germline V gene has CDR1 SGHTA and CDR2 FQGTGA. The CDR3 nucleotides are TGTGCCAGCAGCCCCTATCTTAGCGGGGCGAACACCGGGGAGCTGTTTTTT. Translated, it gives CASSPYLSGANTGELFF.

This clonotype was seen many times. The chain employs TRBV20-1 and TRBJ1-5; 10 nucleotides match TRBD1. The germline V gene encodes CDR1 DFQATT and CDR2 SNEGSKA (reference sequence). The CDR3 consists of 14 residues. Trimming at V came to 5 bases and at J to 3 bases, leaving 4 bases not matched to a gene. CDR3: CSAGDRGLNQPQHF. The DNA for the CDR3 is TGCAGTGCTGGGGACAGGGGACTCAATCAGCCCCAGCATTTT.

In its sample, this clonotype was seen once. The genes are TRBV28 and TRBJ2-7; 11 bases match TRBD2. The V segment lost 3 bases and the J segment 0 bases; nucleotides outside the gene matches: 4. CDR3 length: 16 amino acids. Germline loops: CDR1 MDHEN, CDR2 SYDVKM. The CDR3, as DNA: TGTGCCAGCAGTTTCGCTACTAGCGGGGGCTCCTACGAGCAGTACTTC. Amino acids: CASSFATSGGSYEQYF.

This chain uses TRBV7-8 with TRBJ2-1, with D perhaps TRBD1 (6 bases). Germline CDR1 is SGHVS and CDR2 is FQNEAQ. With 4 bases removed from V and 6 bases from J, the gap between germline ends came to 13 bases. CDR3 length equals 14 residues. CDR3 in amino acids: CASSSNRVGNEQFF. The CDR3 DNA reads TGTGCCAGCAGCTCCAACAGGGTAGGCAATGAGCAGTTCTTC.

This clonotype came up many times. This rearrangement joins TRBV27 to TRBJ2-2; D remains unclear. The CDR3 contains 16 residues. CDR1 is MNHEY and CDR2 is SMNVEV in the germline V gene (reference sequence). With 0 bases removed from V and 1 base from J, the gap between germline ends came to 9 bases. CDR3 region: CASSLSSGWNTGELFF. In DNA form, the CDR3 reads TGTGCCAGCAGTTTATCGTCGGGCTGGAACACCGGGGAGCTGTTTTTT.

There are a few counts of this clonotype. J is TRBJ2-7 and V is TRBV20-1; maybe TRBD1 (6 bases). Germline assignment: CDR1 DFQATT and CDR2 SNEGSKA (reference sequence). This CDR3 is built from 14 residues. Trimming took 6 bases from V and 0 from J, leaving 15 bases between them. The CDR3 protein is CSAKKTGSSYEQYF. The CDR3 bases are TGCAGTGCCAAAAAGACAGGATCCTCCTACGAGCAGTACTTC.

The CDR3 here is CASSFETDTQYF. The CDR3 bases are TGTGCCAGCAGCTTCGAGACAGATACGCAGTATTTT. The chain employs TRBV5-4 and TRBJ2-3; D gene unclear. V was pared by 2 bases and J by 3 bases, with 4 bases between. CDR3 length: 12 amino acids. The germline V gene encodes CDR1 SGHNT and CDR2 YYREEE (reference sequence).

This clonotype was seen ten or more times. This sequence joins TRBV12-3 or TRBV12-4 and TRBJ2-7, with 7 bases lining up with TRBD2. The CDR3 contains 15 residues. Trimming took 0 bases from V and 0 from J; bases not matched to a gene: 2. The CDR3 loop is CASSLAGLVSYEQYF. The CDR3 DNA follows: TGTGCCAGCAGTTTAGCAGGACTAGTCTCCTACGAGCAGTACTTC.

V is TRBV19 and J is TRBJ1-5; D is unclear. The germline V gene encodes CDR1 LNHDA and CDR2 SQIVND (reference sequence). This CDR3 comprises 11 residues. Trimming shortened V by 5 bases and J by 7 bases, and 6 bases separated the two germline ends. CDR3: CASSHGQPQHF. The DNA for the CDR3 is TGTGCCAGTAGTCACGGACAGCCCCAGCATTTT. Complete variable domain (other parts from reference TRBV19 and TRBJ1-5): DGGITQSPKYLFRKEGQNVTLSCEQNLNHDAMYWYRQDPGQGLRLIYYSQIVNDFQKGDIAEGYSVSREKKESFPLTVTSAQKNPTAFYLCASSHGQPQHFGDGTRLSIL.

The rearrangement links TRBV6-6 to TRBJ2-1; D is uncertain. This CDR3 contains 13 residues. CDR1 is MNHNY, CDR2 SVGAGI, per germline (reference sequence). The V and J ends lost 6 bases and 5 bases respectively, with 11 bases between them. This CDR3 is CASSPLQNNEQFF. The DNA of the CDR3 is TGTGCCAGCAGCCCCCTTCAGAACAATGAGCAGTTCTTC.

This clonotype was observed many times. The rearrangement uses TRBV20-1 and TRBJ2-1; D possibly uses TRBD1 or TRBD2 (5 bases each). CDR1 and CDR2 from the germline V gene are DFQATT and SNEGSKA (reference sequence). The CDR3 extends over 17 amino acids. V dropped 5 bases and J dropped 4 bases, with 24 bases sitting between them. The CDR3 is CSAPGTVPHLTYNEQFF. The CDR3, as DNA: TGCAGTGCTCCCGGGACCGTCCCCCACTTGACATACAATGAGCAGTTCTTC.

This clonotype was recorded at least ten times. The CDR3: CSASGSLNTQYF. DNA of the CDR3: TGCAGTGCTAGCGGGAGCTTGAATACGCAGTATTTT. The genes are TRBV20-1 and TRBJ2-3; possible D gene TRBD2, 6 bases. Germline lookup yields CDR1 DFQATT and CDR2 SNEGSKA (reference sequence). Trimming left V 3 bases short and J 7 bases short, with 11 bases between. This CDR3 has 12 residues.

There are many counts of this clonotype. The chain has TRBV7-9 and TRBJ2-3, with D possibly matching TRBD2 (5 bases). V gave up 8 bases and J gave up 4 bases, with 19 bases separating them. This CDR3 region has 15 residues. Per the germline V gene, CDR1 is SEHNR and CDR2 is FQNEAQ (reference sequence). CDR3 region: CASFGKAFNPDTQYF. For the CDR3, the DNA is TGTGCCAGCTTCGGGAAAGCGTTTAACCCAGATACGCAGTATTTT.

This clonotype was seen only a few times. The chain joins TRBV11-1 to TRBJ2-1; tentative D call: TRBD1 (7 bases). CDR1 and CDR2 from the germline V gene are SGHAT and FQDESV (reference sequence). CDR3 length: 18 residues. V lost 5 bases to trimming and J lost 0 bases, with 20 bases between them. For the CDR3, the DNA is TGTGCCAGCAGCCGCCGACTAGGGGGCCCGAGCTCCTACAATGAGCAGTTCTTC. Its protein is CASSRRLGGPSSYNEQFF.

There are many counts of this clonotype. This sequence joins TRBV20-1 and TRBJ2-2; D remains ambiguous. With 6 bases removed from V and 4 bases from J, the gap between germline ends came to 9 bases. The length of the CDR3 is 12 residues. Germline CDR1 is DFQATT and CDR2 is SNEGSKA (reference sequence). CDR3 coding DNA: TGCAGTGCCCGTCGGGTCACCGGGGAGCTGTTTTTT. Translated: CSARRVTGELFF.